These T cell receptor beta chains were read from a single sample in a study of blood T cell repertoires in COVID-19. Measured with immunoSEQ multiplex PCR; TCRdb has only the in-frame clones, and not every one. The sample includes around 210,000 clones, roughly 90% of them seen just once. Sample: peripheral blood. These TCRs come from a woman aged 70 to 79 with acute or convalescent COVID-19. Both conserved end residues are trimmed from each CDR3. Clone size is shown for a subset of rows, as once, few, many or a class of expanded clone.

CDR3 | size | J | V
ASSLQGADLTGELF | - | TRBJ2-2 | TRBV5-1
ASKEAFKDEQY | - | TRBJ2-7 | TRBV28
ASSMGGWTEAF | - | TRBJ1-1 | TRBV19
ASSYEKVPNSPLH | - | TRBJ1-6 | TRBV6-6
ASSLASTGINSPLH | - | TRBJ1-6 | TRBV27
ASSLNVLPRQY | - | TRBJ2-7 | TRBV7-9
ASSPNPGGKNSPLH | - | TRBJ1-6 | TRBV18
SVEGGGAYEQY | few | TRBJ2-7 | TRBV29-1
ASSLQGFTGELF | - | TRBJ2-2 | TRBV11-2
ASSEHGQATGELF | - | TRBJ2-2 | TRBV6-1
ASSLAIQTGPWIGYT | - | TRBJ1-2 | TRBV5-6
ASSLEDRYGYT | - | TRBJ1-2 | TRBV12-3/TRBV12-4
ASSLSGAAYEQY | - | TRBJ2-7 | TRBV7-2
ASSYGSTGSTGELF | - | TRBJ2-2 | TRBV5-1
ASSSSSGIYEQY | - | TRBJ2-7 | TRBV5-1
ASSSGQQANYGYT | - | TRBJ1-2 | TRBV13
ASSLGQGFDSPLH | - | TRBJ1-6 | TRBV5-1
ASSDRLAGGTGASPLH | - | TRBJ1-6 | TRBV7-9
ASSVTGSIGGHNSPLH | - | TRBJ1-6 | TRBV2
ASSSGQTEQY | - | TRBJ2-7 | TRBV5-4
ASSLVAGQDNEQF | - | TRBJ2-1 | TRBV5-1
ASSVGAGGQPQH | - | TRBJ1-5 | TRBV5-1
ASSPKRLATAGELF | - | TRBJ2-2 | TRBV7-2
ASRGTGGSNTEAF | few | TRBJ1-1 | TRBV7-2
ASSQRRGEQY | - | TRBJ2-7 | TRBV3-1/TRBV3-2
ASSLRGQISNQPQH | - | TRBJ1-5 | TRBV5-6
ASLQGANTEAF | - | TRBJ1-1 | TRBV18
ASSLGLGGGKLF | - | TRBJ1-4 | TRBV6-5
SVQEGGIINYGYT | - | TRBJ1-2 | TRBV29-1
ASSPHGGPNTEAF | - | TRBJ1-1 | TRBV9
ASSEALHRGLF | - | TRBJ2-2 | TRBV2
ASSFLRRAEGYT | - | TRBJ1-2 | TRBV5-6
ASSSTAGGEQF | - | TRBJ2-1 | TRBV7-7
ASSLGGSLNYEQY | - | TRBJ2-7 | TRBV5-1
ASSLMTSGSDEQF | - | TRBJ2-1 | TRBV7-6